Listed below are T cell receptor beta chains from one sample, sequenced in a study of T-cell memory formation after mild COVID-19. TCRdb analysed the 5' RACE reads with MiXCR anew, one entry per CDR3 protein. The sample includes fewer than 200,000 distinct CDR3 sequences, about 22% of them seen just once. Sequenced: PBMCs or a T cell subset sorted from them (not recorded which). Every receptor here comes from an adult woman who had mild COVID-19 (a few samples of this study predate the infection). Cell type and time point are not known. The conserved cysteine and the conserved F or W are not part of the CDR3 here. Not all rows give a size; the values are once, few, many and, for expanded clones, a class.

few	9	TRBJ2-1	TRBV5-1	ASSPGTGQF
-	12	TRBJ1-2	TRBV24-1	ATSGPGGNYGYT
-	14	TRBJ1-1	TRBV7-6	ASSLYAPGENTEAF
-	12	TRBJ2-3	TRBV5-1	ASSQGTSTDTQY
few	13	TRBJ2-2	TRBV5-5	ASSSGQTQPGELF
-	14	TRBJ2-3	TRBV18	ASSRGTAIRPDTQY
-	13	TRBJ2-1	TRBV27	ASSSRLAAYNEQF
-	13	TRBJ1-2	TRBV12-3/TRBV12-4	ASSTLQGRHYGYT
few	16	TRBJ2-1	TRBV18	ASSRGLAGSRAYNEQF
few	11	TRBJ2-1	TRBV7-6	ASSQGEGNEQF
-	11	TRBJ2-7	TRBV29-1	SAWDRTTYEQY
many	10	TRBJ2-3	TRBV12-3/TRBV12-4	ASSFPGDTQY
few	11	TRBJ1-1	TRBV7-9	ASRSRGDTEAF
-	14	TRBJ2-1	TRBV7-9	ASSPELAGEVCEQF
-	14	TRBJ2-3	TRBV2	ASSEPTSGGTDTQY
-	13	TRBJ2-7	TRBV6-6	ASRSRDNPRYEQY
-	13	TRBJ2-1	TRBV4-1	ASGEAGGLYNEQF
few	12	TRBJ2-1	TRBV11-2	ASSLDVGGNEQF
-	11	TRBJ1-3	TRBV29-1	SAQGFSGNTIY
-	13	TRBJ2-7	TRBV7-9	ASSPTDRVWNEQY
few	12	TRBJ1-1	TRBV9	ASTPWQENTEAF
few	11	TRBJ2-7	TRBV25-1	ASSSGPWHEQY
few	14	TRBJ2-3	TRBV3-1	ASSQDSGLAGDTQY
-	14	TRBJ2-2	TRBV24-1	ATSDLETSNTGELF
-	13	TRBJ2-7	TRBV7-9	ASSSNRDSDYEQY
few	12	TRBJ2-7	TRBV24-1	ATSDSRGINEQY
-	12	TRBJ2-1	TRBV27	ASSLGGIYNEQF
-	11	TRBJ1-2	TRBV20-1	SAQPGTDYGYT
few	14	TRBJ1-2	TRBV20-1	SARDLPGDPNYGYT
few	15	TRBJ1-1	TRBV5-6	ASSGLVGTGERNEAF
once	12	TRBJ2-7	TRBV5-1	ASSQMTGGHEQY
-	13	TRBJ2-7	TRBV6-5	ASQTGASGVYEQY
-	12	TRBJ2-7	TRBV27	ASSYSQGGVEQY
-	11	TRBJ2-2	TRBV7-6	ASSLGEMGELF
few	13	TRBJ2-1	TRBV4-2	ASSQEAVSYNEQF
few	13	TRBJ2-7	TRBV6-5	ASSPRRVGPYEQY
few	14	TRBJ2-3	TRBV9	ASSVQSGGALDTQY
-	10	TRBJ2-7	TRBV7-6	ASSPNPYEQY
-	14	TRBJ2-7	TRBV27	ASSLSGLASSYEQY
-	13	TRBJ1-4	TRBV6-6	ASSFLAATNEKLF